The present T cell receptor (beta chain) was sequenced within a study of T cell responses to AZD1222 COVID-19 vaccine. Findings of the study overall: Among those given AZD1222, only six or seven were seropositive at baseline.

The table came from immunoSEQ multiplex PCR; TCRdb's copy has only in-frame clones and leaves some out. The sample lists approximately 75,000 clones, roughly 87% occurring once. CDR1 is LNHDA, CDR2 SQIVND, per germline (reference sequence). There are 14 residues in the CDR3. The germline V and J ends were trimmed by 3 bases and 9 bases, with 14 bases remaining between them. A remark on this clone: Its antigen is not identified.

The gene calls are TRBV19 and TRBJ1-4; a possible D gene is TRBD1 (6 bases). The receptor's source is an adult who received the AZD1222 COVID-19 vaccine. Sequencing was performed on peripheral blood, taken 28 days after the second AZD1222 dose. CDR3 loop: CASSITGIPQKLFF. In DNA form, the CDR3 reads TGTGCCAGTAGTATTACAGGGATCCCGCAAAAACTGTTTTTT.